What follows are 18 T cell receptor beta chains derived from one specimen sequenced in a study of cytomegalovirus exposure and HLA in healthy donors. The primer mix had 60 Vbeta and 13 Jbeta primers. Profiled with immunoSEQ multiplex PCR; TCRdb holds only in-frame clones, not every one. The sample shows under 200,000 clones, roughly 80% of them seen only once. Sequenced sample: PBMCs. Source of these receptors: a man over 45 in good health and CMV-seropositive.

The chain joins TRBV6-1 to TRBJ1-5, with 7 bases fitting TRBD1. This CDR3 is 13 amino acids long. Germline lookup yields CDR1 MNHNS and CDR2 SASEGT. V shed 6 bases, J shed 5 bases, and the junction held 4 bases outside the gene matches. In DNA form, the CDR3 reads TGTGCCAGCAGAACGACAGGGCATCAGCCCCAGCATTTT. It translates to CASRTTGHQPQHF.

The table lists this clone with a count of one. The CDR3 sequence: CASSPPTGGNQPQHF. CDR3 DNA: TGTGCCAGCAGCCCTCCGACAGGGGGAAATCAGCCCCAGCATTTT. J is TRBJ1-5 and V is TRBV5-8; TRBD1 aligns across 9 bases. Unmatched junction bases numbered 6, after V lost 4 bases and J lost 4 bases. The CDR3 has 15 residues. The germline gives CDR1 SGHTS, CDR2 YDEGEE.

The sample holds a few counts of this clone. The chain's CDR3 is CASSQRTARGTEAFF. CDR3 DNA sequence: TGTGCCAGCAGCCAAAGGACTGCGCGAGGCACTGAAGCTTTCTTT. The V gene is TRBV11-2, the J gene TRBJ1-1; D is undetermined. Germline V gene lookup returns CDR1 SGHAT and CDR2 FQNNGV. This CDR3 is 15 amino acids long. V was cut by 5 bases and J by 4 bases, with 17 bases left in between.

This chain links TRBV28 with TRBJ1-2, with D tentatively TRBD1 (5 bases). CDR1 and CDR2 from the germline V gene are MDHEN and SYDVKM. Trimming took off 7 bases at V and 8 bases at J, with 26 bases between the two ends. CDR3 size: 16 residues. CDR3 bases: TGTGCCAGCACCCCCGGAGGATCGGGGGGGAAGGAGGGCTACACCTTC. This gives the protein CASTPGGSGGKEGYTF.

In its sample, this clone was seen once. In nucleotides, the CDR3 is TGTGCCAGCAGCCGACAGCCTAATTCACCCCTCCACTTT. This translates into CASSRQPNSPLHF. The chain is built from TRBV14 and TRBJ1-6; a weak D match, TRBD1 (5 bases). Trimming left V 4 bases short and J 6 bases short, with 7 bases between. This CDR3 is 13 amino acids long. CDR1 and CDR2 from the germline V gene are SGHDN and FVKESK.

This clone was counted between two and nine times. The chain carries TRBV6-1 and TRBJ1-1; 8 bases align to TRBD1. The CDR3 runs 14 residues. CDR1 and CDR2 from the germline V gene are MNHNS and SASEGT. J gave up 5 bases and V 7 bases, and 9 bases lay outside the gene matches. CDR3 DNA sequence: TGTGCCAGCATTACAGGGGGTTCGCCGACTGAAGCTTTCTTT. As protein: CASITGGSPTEAFF.

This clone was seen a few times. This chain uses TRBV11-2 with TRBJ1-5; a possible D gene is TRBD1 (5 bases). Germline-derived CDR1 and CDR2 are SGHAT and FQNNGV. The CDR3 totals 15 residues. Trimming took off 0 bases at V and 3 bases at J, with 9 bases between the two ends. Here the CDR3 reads CASSLDPGNNQPQHF. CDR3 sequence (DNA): TGTGCCAGCAGCTTAGATCCAGGGAACAATCAGCCCCAGCATTTT.

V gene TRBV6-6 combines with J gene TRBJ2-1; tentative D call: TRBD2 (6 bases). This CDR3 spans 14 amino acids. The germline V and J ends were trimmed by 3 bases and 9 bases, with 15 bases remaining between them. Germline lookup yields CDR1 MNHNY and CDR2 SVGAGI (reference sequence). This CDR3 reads CASSYLRDFSEQFF. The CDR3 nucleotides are TGTGCCAGCAGTTATTTGCGGGATTTCAGTGAGCAGTTCTTC.

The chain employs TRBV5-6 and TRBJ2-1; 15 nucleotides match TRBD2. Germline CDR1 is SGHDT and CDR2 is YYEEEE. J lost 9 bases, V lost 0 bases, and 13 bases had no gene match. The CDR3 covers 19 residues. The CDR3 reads CASSLVLIRGLAGGGEQFF. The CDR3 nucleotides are TGTGCCAGCAGCTTGGTGTTGATCCGTGGACTAGCGGGGGGGGGTGAGCAGTTCTTC.

The CDR3 reads CASSLGGTSGGLYEQYF. The CDR3 DNA follows: TGTGCCAGCAGCCTGGGGGGGACTAGCGGGGGCCTATACGAGCAGTACTTC. The chain couples TRBV28 to TRBJ2-7; 14 nucleotides line up with TRBD2. The germline V gene encodes CDR1 MDHEN and CDR2 SYDVKM. V shed 6 bases and J 4 bases; nucleotides not matched to a gene: 11. The CDR3 is made up of 17 amino acids.

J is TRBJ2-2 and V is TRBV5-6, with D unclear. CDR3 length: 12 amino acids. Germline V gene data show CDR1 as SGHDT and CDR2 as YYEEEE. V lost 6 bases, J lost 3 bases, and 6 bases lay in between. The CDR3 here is CASNRDTGELFF. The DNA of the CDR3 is TGTGCCAGCAATCGGGACACCGGGGAGCTGTTTTTT.

The CDR3 is CASSLALAGSSTDTQYF. The CDR3 region has the DNA TGTGCCAGCAGCTTGGCTTTAGCGGGGTCTAGCACAGATACGCAGTATTTT. The chain uses TRBV5-4 and TRBJ2-3; the match to TRBD2 covers 8 bases. Germline CDR1 and CDR2: SGHNT and YYREEE (reference sequence). V shed 0 bases, J shed 0 bases, and the junction held 6 bases outside the gene matches. The CDR3 extends over 17 amino acids. Drawing the rest from reference TRBV5-4 and TRBJ2-3, the complete variable domain is ETGVTQSPTHLIKTRGQQVTLRCSSQSGHNTVSWYQQALGQGPQFIFQYYREEENGRGNFPPRFSGLQFPNYSSELNVNALELDDSALYLCASSLALAGSSTDTQYFGPGTRLTVL.

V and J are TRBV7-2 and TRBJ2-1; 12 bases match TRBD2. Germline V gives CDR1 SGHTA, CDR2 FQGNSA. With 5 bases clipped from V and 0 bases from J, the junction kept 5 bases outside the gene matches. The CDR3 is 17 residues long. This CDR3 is CASSPRLAGVSYNEQFF. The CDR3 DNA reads TGTGCCAGCAGCCCTAGACTAGCGGGGGTCTCCTACAATGAGCAGTTCTTC.

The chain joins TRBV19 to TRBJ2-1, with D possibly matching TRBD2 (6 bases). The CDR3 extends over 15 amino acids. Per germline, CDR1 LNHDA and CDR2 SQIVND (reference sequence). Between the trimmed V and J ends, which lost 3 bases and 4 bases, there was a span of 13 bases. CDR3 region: CASSMLGGWYNEQFF. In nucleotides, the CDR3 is TGTGCCAGTAGTATGCTGGGGGGTTGGTACAATGAGCAGTTCTTC. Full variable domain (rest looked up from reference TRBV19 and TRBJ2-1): DGGITQSPKYLFRKEGQNVTLSCEQNLNHDAMYWYRQDPGQGLRLIYYSQIVNDFQKGDIAEGYSVSREKKESFPLTVTSAQKNPTAFYLCASSMLGGWYNEQFFGPGTRLTVL.

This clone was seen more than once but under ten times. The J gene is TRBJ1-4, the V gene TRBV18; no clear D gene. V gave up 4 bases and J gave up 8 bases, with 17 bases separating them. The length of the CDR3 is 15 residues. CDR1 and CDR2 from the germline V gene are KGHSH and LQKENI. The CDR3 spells CASSQVSGLEEKLFF. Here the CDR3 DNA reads TGTGCCAGCTCACAGGTATCCGGACTGGAGGAAAAACTGTTTTTT.

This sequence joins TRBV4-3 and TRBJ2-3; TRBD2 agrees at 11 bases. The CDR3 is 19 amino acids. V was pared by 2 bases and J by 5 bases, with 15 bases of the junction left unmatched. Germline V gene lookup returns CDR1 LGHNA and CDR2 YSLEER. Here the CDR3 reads CASSQFFIGTSGGLDTQYF. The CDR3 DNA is TGCGCCAGCAGCCAATTCTTCATTGGGACTAGCGGTGGGTTAGATACGCAGTATTTT.

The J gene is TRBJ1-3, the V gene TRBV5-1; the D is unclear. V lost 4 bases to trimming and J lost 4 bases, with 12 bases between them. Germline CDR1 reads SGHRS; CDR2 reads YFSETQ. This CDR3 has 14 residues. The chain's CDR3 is CASSLGTAGNTIYF. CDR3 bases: TGCGCCAGCAGCCTTGGCACAGCCGGAAACACCATATATTTT.

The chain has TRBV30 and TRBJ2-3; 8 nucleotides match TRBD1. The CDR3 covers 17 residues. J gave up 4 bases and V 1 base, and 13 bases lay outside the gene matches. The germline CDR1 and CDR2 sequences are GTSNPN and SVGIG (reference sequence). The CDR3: CAWSGPGGRQWADTQYF. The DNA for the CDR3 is TGTGCCTGGAGTGGGCCAGGGGGCCGTCAATGGGCAGATACGCAGTATTTT.